This T cell receptor beta chain derives from a study of shared clonotypes between healthy human individuals. About the study: The donor pool was made up of a couple of women and a few men aged 18 to 49.

Germline V gene data show CDR1 as MNHEY and CDR2 as SMNVEV (reference sequence). V lost 7 bases to trimming and J lost 8 bases; unmatched junction nucleotides: 10. The CDR3 runs to 15 residues. Produced via immunoSEQ multiplex PCR; TCRdb's table is partial and in-frame only. The sample comprises roughly 490,000 clones, less than 80% of which are singletons, and over 10% rests with the top ten. This clone showed up just once. For genomic DNA, unsorted samples relied on tens of millions of PBMCs. This chain uses TRBV27 with TRBJ2-1, with 11 positions matching TRBD2. Sequenced: PBMCs. This TCR was sampled from a woman aged 40 to 50 in good health. Some clones in this sample may be carry-over from other donors' samples. The CDR3: CASKTSGSREDEQFF. The CDR3 DNA is TGTGCCAGCAAAACTAGCGGGAGCAGGGAGGATGAGCAGTTCTTC.